These T cell receptor beta chains were read from a single sample in a study of a mutant IDH1 vaccine in newly diagnosed glioma. Profiling relied on immunoSEQ multiplex PCR, and the TCRdb table lists in-frame clones only, not all of them. The table has about 67,000 clones, over 70% seen once. The source material was peripheral blood mononuclear cells (PBMCs), sampled from a glioma patient treated with radiotherapy, temozolomide or both. The receptors shown here come from a woman aged 18 to 35 with glioma. Some clones in this sample may be carry-over from other donors' samples. Both conserved end residues are part of each CDR3. The D gene is left open where the match is weak.

TRBV7-9 - CASSLSGGREVAEAFF
TRBV30 - CAWETGPVTDTQYF
TRBV7-9 - CASSRGGNEAFF
TRBV30 - CAWGGGLDTQYF
TRBV4-2 TRBD2 CASSLSGRMPYEQYF
TRBV25-1 TRBD1 CASSDPGGQPQHF
TRBV2 - CASSESGVNEKLFF
TRBV27 - CASSLRGPRETQYF
TRBV9 - CASAGNTIYF
TRBV5-5 - CASSLRGQRYEQYF
TRBV13 TRBD1 CASRPGGRGVFTFSYTF
TRBV13 TRBD2 CASSPGTSGGTREQYF
TRBV7-9 TRBD1 CASSLGGQQETQYF
TRBV5-1 TRBD1 CASSLEGGRKNTEAFF
TRBV6-1 - CASRRGKTNEKLFF
TRBV5-1 - CASSLAGLSREQYF
TRBV5-1 - CASSVGPTGQPQHF
TRBV7-9 TRBD1 CASSPWGDRAETQYF
TRBV6-1 TRBD1 CASRQAGQILNTIYF
TRBV7-9 - CASSLDNRNYGYTF
TRBV29-1 TRBD1 CSVKTGGDTEAFF
TRBV5-4 TRBD2 CASSPLAGVQETQYF
TRBV18 - CASSPTTEGGELFF
TRBV6-6 - CASSYGEGLYTEAFF
TRBV11-2 TRBD1 CASSLRDRPYEQYF
TRBV25-1 - CASGGGVDMDSLYNEQFF